The 5 T cell receptor beta chains below all came from one sample that was sequenced in a study of early stage breast cancer tumors. Generated by immunoSEQ multiplex PCR, the TCRdb table keeps only in-frame clones and is missing some. The sample shows roughly 30,000 clones, just under 75% of them seen only once. The source material was breast tumor tissue. Receptors were obtained from a person aged 25 to 45 with breast cancer.

This sequence joins TRBV9 and TRBJ1-4, with D perhaps TRBD1 (5 bases). Trimming cost V 1 base and J 4 bases, with 11 bases left between them. Germline-derived CDR1 and CDR2 are SGDLS and YYNGEE. The CDR3 has 15 residues. CDR3 sequence (DNA): TGTGCCAGCAGCGTACAGGGTTACGGTAATGAAAAACTGTTTTTT. It yields the protein CASSVQGYGNEKLFF.

The chain combines TRBV7-9 with TRBJ1-1; 8 bases are a match to TRBD1. Germline CDR1 and CDR2: SEHNR and FQNEAQ (reference sequence). The ends lost 8 bases at V and 0 bases at J; junction bases unmatched: 2. This CDR3 is built from 13 residues. CDR3 region: CASGRGLNTEAFF. The CDR3 nucleotides read TGTGCCAGCGGCAGGGGGCTGAACACTGAAGCTTTCTTT.

This clone was detected only once. The chain couples TRBV6-1 to TRBJ2-7, with TRBD1 identical over 9 bases. Germline assignment: CDR1 MNHNS and CDR2 SASEGT. This CDR3 comprises 12 residues. Trimming took 7 bases from V and 5 from J; bases not matched to a gene: 3. CDR3 amino acids: CASTWTGDEQYF. As DNA, the CDR3 is TGTGCCAGCACCTGGACAGGGGACGAGCAGTACTTC.

The J gene is TRBJ2-2, the V gene TRBV10-3, with TRBD1 matching 9 bases. Germline V gene sequence: CDR1 ENHRY, CDR2 SYGVKD. Trimming at V came to 6 bases and at J to 6 bases, leaving 8 bases not matched to a gene. The CDR3 runs to 15 residues. CDR3 nucleotide sequence: TGTGCCATCAGCTTTCCGGGACAGGGCTCCGGGGAGCTGTTTTTT. This codes for CAISFPGQGSGELFF.

The CDR3 coding sequence is TGTGCCAGCAGCTTGGGGCGGGAGCCAGATACGCAGTATTTT. Residues: CASSLGREPDTQYF. The rearrangement uses TRBV11-3 and TRBJ2-3, with 7 bases aligning to TRBD2. The CDR3 sequence is 14 residues long. CDR1 is SGHNT and CDR2 is YENEEA in the germline V gene. V shed 3 bases and J 4 bases; nucleotides not matched to a gene: 4. Filled out from reference TRBV11-3 and TRBJ2-3, the complete variable domain reads EAGVVQSPRYKIIEKKQPVAFWCNPISGHNTLYWYLQNLGQGPELLIRYENEEAVDDSQLPKDRFSAERLKGVDSTLKIQPAELGDSAVYLCASSLGREPDTQYFGPGTRLTVL.